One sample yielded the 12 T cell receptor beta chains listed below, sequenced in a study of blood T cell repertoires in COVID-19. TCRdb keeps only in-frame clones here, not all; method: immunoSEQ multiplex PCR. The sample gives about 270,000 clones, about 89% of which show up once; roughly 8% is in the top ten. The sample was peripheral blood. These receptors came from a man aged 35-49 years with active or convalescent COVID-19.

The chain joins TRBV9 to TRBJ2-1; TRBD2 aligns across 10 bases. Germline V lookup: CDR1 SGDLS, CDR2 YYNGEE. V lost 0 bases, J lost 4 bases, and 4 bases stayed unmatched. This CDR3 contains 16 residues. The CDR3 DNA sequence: TGTGCCAGCAGCGTAGCGTTAGCGGGGGGTTACAATGAGCAGTTCTTC. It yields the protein CASSVALAGGYNEQFF.

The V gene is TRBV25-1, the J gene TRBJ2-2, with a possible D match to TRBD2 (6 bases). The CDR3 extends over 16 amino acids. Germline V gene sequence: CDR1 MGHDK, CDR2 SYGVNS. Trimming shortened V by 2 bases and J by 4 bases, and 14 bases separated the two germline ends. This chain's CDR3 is CASSEPSASPTGELFF. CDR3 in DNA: TGTGCCAGCAGTGAACCTAGCGCTAGTCCCACCGGGGAGCTGTTTTTT. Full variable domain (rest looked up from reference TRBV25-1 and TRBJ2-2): EADIYQTPRYLVIGTGKKITLECSQTMGHDKMYWYQQDPGMELHLIHYSYGVNSTEKGDLSSESTVSRIRTEHFPLTLESARPSHTSQYLCASSEPSASPTGELFFGEGSRLTVL.

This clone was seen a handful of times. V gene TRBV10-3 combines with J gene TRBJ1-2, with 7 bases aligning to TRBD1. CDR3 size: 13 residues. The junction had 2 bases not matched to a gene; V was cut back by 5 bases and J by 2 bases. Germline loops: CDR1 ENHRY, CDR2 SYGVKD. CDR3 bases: TGTGCCATCAGTCTACAGGGGAACTATGGCTACACCTTC. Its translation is CAISLQGNYGYTF.

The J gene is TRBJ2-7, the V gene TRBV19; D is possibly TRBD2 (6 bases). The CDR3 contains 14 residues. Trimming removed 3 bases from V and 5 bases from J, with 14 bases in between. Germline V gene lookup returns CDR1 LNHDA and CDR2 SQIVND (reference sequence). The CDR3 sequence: CASSIDPSEDEQYF. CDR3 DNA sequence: TGTGCCAGTAGTATTGATCCTAGCGAGGACGAGCAGTACTTC.

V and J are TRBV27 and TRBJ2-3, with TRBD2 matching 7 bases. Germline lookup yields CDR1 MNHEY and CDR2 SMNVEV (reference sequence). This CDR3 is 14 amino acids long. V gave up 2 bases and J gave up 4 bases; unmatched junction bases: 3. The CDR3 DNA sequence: TGTGCCAGCAGTTTAGCGGGAGCGGCAGATACGCAGTATTTT. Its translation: CASSLAGAADTQYF.

The CDR3 spells CASSQVPPLSGTAVSYEQYF. The CDR3 DNA follows: TGCGCCAGCAGCCAAGTTCCCCCCCTTTCCGGGACAGCGGTTTCCTACGAGCAGTACTTC. The J gene is TRBJ2-7, the V gene TRBV4-1; 7 bases align to TRBD1. V dropped 1 base and J dropped 1; count of bases not matched to a gene: 19. Germline V gives CDR1 MGHRA, CDR2 YSYEKL. There are 20 residues in the CDR3.

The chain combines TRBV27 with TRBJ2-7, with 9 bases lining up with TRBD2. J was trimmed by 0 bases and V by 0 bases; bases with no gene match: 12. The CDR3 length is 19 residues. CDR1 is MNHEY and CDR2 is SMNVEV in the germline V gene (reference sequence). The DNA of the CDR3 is TGTGCCAGCAGTTTATCCCCCCCTCTAGCGGGGTACTACTCCTACGAGCAGTACTTC. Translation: CASSLSPPLAGYYSYEQYF.

The CDR3 DNA sequence: TGTGCCAGCAGCTTGGGTTCCACCGGTGAAAAACTGTTTTTT. As protein: CASSLGSTGEKLFF. The rearrangement links TRBV5-5 to TRBJ1-4, with D uncertain. The V end was cut by 0 bases, the J end by 7 bases, with 10 bases between. Germline V gene lookup returns CDR1 SGHKS and CDR2 YYEKEE (reference sequence). The CDR3 runs to 14 residues.

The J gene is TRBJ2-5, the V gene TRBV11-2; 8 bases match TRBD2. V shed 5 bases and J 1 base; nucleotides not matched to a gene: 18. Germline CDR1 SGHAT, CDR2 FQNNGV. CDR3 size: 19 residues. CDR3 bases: TGTGCCAGCAGCCCGTTGGGGCCTCCAGCGGGGGTTACCCAAGAGACCCAGTACTTC. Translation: CASSPLGPPAGVTQETQYF. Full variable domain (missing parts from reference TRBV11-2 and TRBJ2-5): EAGVAQSPRYKIIEKRQSVAFWCNPISGHATLYWYQQILGQGPKLLIQFQNNGVVDDSQLPKDRFSAERLKGVDSTLKIQPAKLEDSAVYLCASSPLGPPAGVTQETQYFGPGTRLLVL.

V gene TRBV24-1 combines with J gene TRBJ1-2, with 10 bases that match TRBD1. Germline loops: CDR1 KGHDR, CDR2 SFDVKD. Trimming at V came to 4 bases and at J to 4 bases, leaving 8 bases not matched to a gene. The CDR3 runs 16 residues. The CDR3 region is CATSDPGTGEPYGYTF. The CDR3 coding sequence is TGTGCCACCAGTGACCCCGGGACAGGGGAGCCCTATGGCTACACCTTC.

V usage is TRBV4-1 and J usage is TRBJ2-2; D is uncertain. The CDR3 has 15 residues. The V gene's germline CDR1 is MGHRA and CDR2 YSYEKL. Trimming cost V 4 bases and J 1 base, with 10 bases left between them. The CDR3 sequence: CASSPLVKNTGELFF. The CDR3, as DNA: TGCGCCAGCAGCCCTTTAGTCAAGAACACCGGGGAGCTGTTTTTT.

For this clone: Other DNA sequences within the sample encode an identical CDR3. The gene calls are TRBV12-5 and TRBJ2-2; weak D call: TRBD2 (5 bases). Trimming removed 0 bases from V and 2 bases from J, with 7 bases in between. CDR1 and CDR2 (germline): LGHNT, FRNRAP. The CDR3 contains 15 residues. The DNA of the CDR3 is TGTGCTAGTGGTTTGGTCGCGGGTAACACCGGGGAGCTGTTTTTT. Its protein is CASGLVAGNTGELFF.